One sample yielded the 25 T cell receptor beta chains listed below, sequenced in a study of CD8+CD57+ T cells in acquired aplastic anemia. Genomic DNA provided the template from which TCR beta VDJ and CDR3 profiles were obtained. TCRdb reprocessed the reads via MiXCR and lists one record per CDR3 protein. In the table there are 100,000 to 150,000 distinct CDR3 sequences, about 40% of which are singletons. CD8+CD57+ cell expansion, shown by flow cytometry, had occurred in the patients selected for sequencing. Sequencing was carried out using sorted CD4+, CD8+, or CD8+CD57+ T cells (not recorded which) from PBMCs. The receptor source for this set is a human donor with aplastic anemia.

This clonotype was seen a handful of times. CDR3 protein: CASLRGSRETQYF. In DNA, the CDR3 is TGTGCCAGCCTCCGAGGCTCCCGGGAGACCCAGTACTTC. The chain joins TRBV6-2 or TRBV6-3 to TRBJ2-5; D is ambiguous. The CDR3 is 13 amino acids. CDR1 and CDR2 (germline): MNHEY, SVGEGT. V lost 8 bases and J lost 5, with 15 bases in between.

Ten or more counts support this clonotype. The V and J genes are TRBV9 and TRBJ2-2; possible D gene TRBD2, 5 bases. This CDR3 spans 14 amino acids. V shed 4 bases and J shed 4 bases, with 11 bases lying between them. CDR1 is SGDLS and CDR2 is YYNGEE in the germline V gene. The CDR3 loop reads CASSLRALTGELFF. In DNA form, the CDR3 reads TGTGCCAGCAGCCTGAGGGCCCTCACCGGGGAGCTGTTTTTT.

With respect to this clonotype: A much larger clone lies a single base off, so this may be a read error. The gene calls are TRBV6-5 and TRBJ1-4; D gene ambiguous. CDR1 and CDR2 (germline): MNHEY, SVGAGI. CDR3 length equals 14 residues. As DNA, the CDR3 is TGTCCCAGCAGTTACCGGGGTAGCAATGAAAAACTGTTTTTT. Protein: CPSSYRGSNEKLFF.

In DNA form, the CDR3 reads TGTGCCACCAGTGATAACACTGAAGCTTTCTTT. It codes for CATSDNTEAFF. The V call is TRBV24-1, the J call TRBJ1-1, with D unresolved. Germline V CDR1 and CDR2: KGHDR, SFDVKD. The CDR3 is 11 amino acids. V dropped 3 bases and J dropped 2 bases, with 0 bases sitting between them.

This clonotype is deemed medium-sized. CDR3 protein: CATSRDQTYEQYV. CDR3 nucleotides: TGTGCCACCAGCAGAGATCAGACCTACGAGCAGTACGTC. This chain uses TRBV15 with TRBJ2-7; D uncertain. The CDR3 length is 13 residues. V dropped 0 bases and J dropped 2 bases, with 5 bases sitting between them. Germline CDR1 LNHNV, CDR2 YYDKDF (reference sequence).

V gene TRBV7-3 combines with J gene TRBJ1-6; TRBD1 might be the D (5 bases). The CDR3 has 14 amino acids. Trimming pared 5 bases from V and 5 bases from J, leaving 10 bases between. Looked up from germline, CDR1 is SGHTA and CDR2 is FQGTGA. CDR3 in DNA: TGTGCCAGCAGCCAGGACACCAATAATTCACCCCTCCACTTT. Translation: CASSQDTNNSPLHF.

The CDR3 here is CASSPWAGGDNTGELFF. The CDR3 DNA reads TGTGCCAGCAGCCCTTGGGCGGGGGGCGATAACACCGGGGAGCTGTTTTTT. The chain is built from TRBV11-2 and TRBJ2-2, with TRBD2 identical over 8 bases. The trim removed 5 bases at V and 2 bases at J, leaving 10 bases unmatched. In germline, CDR1 is SGHAT, CDR2 FQNNGV. This CDR3 region has 17 residues.

This clonotype has more than one count but fewer than ten. The chain joins TRBV29-1 to TRBJ2-2; no firm D call. The CDR3 is 12 residues long. Trimming cost V 3 bases and J 0 bases, with 2 bases left between them. Germline CDR1 and CDR2: SQVTM and ANQGSEA. CDR3 coding DNA: TGCAGCGTTGAGGCGAACACCGGGGAGCTGTTTTTT. The encoded protein is CSVEANTGELFF.

The table lists this clonotype with many counts. J is TRBJ2-3 and V is TRBV14, with TRBD2 matching 8 bases. V gave up 4 bases and J gave up 6 bases; unmatched junction bases: 18. The germline V gene encodes CDR1 SGHDN and CDR2 FVKESK. This CDR3 spans 18 amino acids. CDR3 loop: CASSRRPLAGGLLDTQYF. The CDR3 DNA is TGTGCCAGCAGCCGAAGACCTCTGGCGGGGGGCTTGCTGGATACGCAGTATTTT.

This chain joins TRBV9 and TRBJ1-6, with unresolved D. The CDR3 runs to 16 residues. CDR1 is SGDLS and CDR2 is YYNGEE in the germline V gene. Trimming left V 0 bases short and J 10 bases short, with 17 bases between. The DNA for the CDR3 is TGTGCCAGCAGCGTAGCAATAGGTAGGAGTGGATCACCCCTCCACTTT. As protein: CASSVAIGRSGSPLHF.

As concerns this clonotype: A read error may explain this, as a much larger clone is one base away. The chain links TRBV6-1 to TRBJ2-3, with 11 bases lining up with TRBD1. CDR3 size: 18 residues. Per the germline V gene, CDR1 is MNHNS and CDR2 is SASEGT. J gave up 6 bases and V 4 bases, and 15 bases lay outside the gene matches. CDR3 bases: TGTGCCAGCAGTGTCCACGGACAGGGGGCGAATGGATGGGATACGCAGTATTTT. Translation gives CASSVHGQGANGWDTQYF.

This clonotype was detected ten times or more. The chain employs TRBV7-9 and TRBJ2-2; the D is unclear. The germline CDR1 and CDR2 sequences are SEHNR and FQNEAQ (reference sequence). CDR3 length: 12 amino acids. The V end lost 2 bases, the J end lost 7 bases, and 5 bases lay between the germline ends. This CDR3 is CASSLSGGELFF. Written as DNA, the CDR3 is TGTGCCAGCAGCTTATCAGGCGGGGAGCTGTTTTTT.

In this sample, this clonotype turned up a few times. V and J are TRBV19 and TRBJ2-5; D is perhaps TRBD1 (5 bases). The CDR3 covers 12 residues. V dropped 5 bases and J dropped 5 bases, with 9 bases sitting between them. Germline values: CDR1 LNHDA, CDR2 SQIVND (reference sequence). CDR3 DNA: TGTGCCAGTAGTGGGGCGTGGGAGACCCAGTACTTC. Translated, it gives CASSGAWETQYF.

This clonotype was counted a few times. This chain connects TRBV12-3 or TRBV12-4 to TRBJ2-2; possible D gene TRBD2, 5 bases. The CDR3 sequence is 16 residues long. V dropped 7 bases and J dropped 5 bases, with 20 bases sitting between them. The CDR3 loop is CASNWRPTRGTGELFF. As DNA, the CDR3 is TGTGCCAGCAACTGGAGGCCGACCCGAGGGACCGGGGAGCTGTTTTTT.

The CDR3 DNA reads as TGTGCCACCAGTGATCCCGGCAAACTAGCGGGGATAATCACAGATACGCAGTATTTT. Its protein product is CATSDPGKLAGIITDTQYF. The chain recombines TRBV24-1 with TRBJ2-3; 10 nucleotides match TRBD2. V trimming: 3 bases; J trimming: 2 bases; junction bases outside the gene matches: 13. This CDR3 is 19 amino acids long. Germline V gene sequence: CDR1 KGHDR, CDR2 SFDVKD.

The chain is built from TRBV3-1 and TRBJ1-4, with 10 bases aligning to TRBD1. Germline trimming cut 3 bases from V and 10 bases from J; bases unmatched to any gene: 8. CDR1 is LGHDT and CDR2 is YNNKEL in the germline V gene (reference sequence). This CDR3 is built from 15 residues. DNA of the CDR3: TGTGCCAGCAGCCAGAGGGTAGGACAGGGGGGAAAACTGTTTTTT. Its translation is CASSQRVGQGGKLFF. The entire variable domain, with the rest obtained from reference TRBV3-1 and TRBJ1-4, is as follows: DTAVSQTPKYLVTQMGNDKSIKCEQNLGHDTMYWYKQDSKKFLKIMFSYNNKELIINETVPNRFSPKSPDKAHLNLHINSLELGDSAVYFCASSQRVGQGGKLFFGSGTQLSVL.

There are many counts of this clonotype. The V gene is TRBV7-2, the J gene TRBJ1-5; weak D call: TRBD1 (6 bases). Germline-derived CDR1 and CDR2 are SGHTA and FQGNSA. The CDR3 extends over 15 amino acids. The V end lost 1 base, the J end lost 4 bases, and 11 bases lay between the germline ends. The CDR3 DNA reads TGTGCCAGCAGCTTAGGCTGGACAGCTAATCAGCCCCAGCATTTT. Protein: CASSLGWTANQPQHF.

This clonotype has a count of ten or more. This sequence joins TRBV6-2 or TRBV6-3 and TRBJ1-2; no reliable D call. Germline V gene sequence: CDR1 MNHEY, CDR2 SVGEGT. CDR3 length equals 14 residues. Trimming pared 0 bases from V and 4 bases from J, leaving 9 bases between. The CDR3 DNA is TGTGCCAGCAGTTACTCGACGGGATTCTATGGCTACACCTTC. This sequence encodes CASSYSTGFYGYTF.

This clonotype was picked up a small number of times. The CDR3 sequence: CASSPLRDVLSEQYV. The DNA for the CDR3 is TGTGCCAGCTCACCTCTAAGGGACGTACTCTCCGAGCAGTACGTC. V usage is TRBV18 and J usage is TRBJ2-7; D possibly matches TRBD1 or TRBD2 (5 bases each). Trimming left V 3 bases short and J 6 bases short, with 18 bases between. Germline assignment: CDR1 KGHSH and CDR2 LQKENI. The CDR3 has 15 residues.

The gene calls are TRBV29-1 and TRBJ1-2; no reliable D call. The CDR3 has 13 residues. Per germline, CDR1 SQVTM and CDR2 ANQGSEA. V was clipped by 1 base and J by 3 bases, with 9 bases between them. The CDR3 nucleotides read TGCAGCGTTGAAGTTGGGGTTTACTATGGCTACACCTTC. It yields the protein CSVEVGVYYGYTF.

The chain is built from TRBV10-3 and TRBJ2-3; a possible D gene is TRBD1 (6 bases). The V gene lost 3 bases and the J gene lost 0 bases, with 13 bases spanning the gap. Germline-derived CDR1 and CDR2 are ENHRY and SYGVKD. The CDR3 runs to 16 residues. CDR3 sequence: CAISDSGQISTDTQYF. The CDR3 coding sequence is TGTGCCATCAGTGATAGTGGACAGATTAGCACAGATACGCAGTATTTT.

CDR3 region: CASSDSGQGTEAFF. The CDR3 bases are TGTGCCAGCAGTGACTCGGGACAGGGCACTGAAGCTTTCTTT. This chain joins TRBV2 and TRBJ1-1; 9 positions agree with TRBD1. The germline gives CDR1 SNHLY, CDR2 FYNNEI. V lost 3 bases to trimming and J lost 4 bases; unmatched junction nucleotides: 3. This CDR3 comprises 14 residues. Using reference TRBV2 and TRBJ1-1 for the parts outside the CDR3, the full variable domain is EPEVTQTPSHQVTQMGQEVILRCVPISNHLYFYWYRQILGQKVEFLVSFYNNEISEKSEIFDDQFSVERPDGSNFTLKIRSTKLEDSAMYFCASSDSGQGTEAFFGQGTRLTVV.

This chain connects TRBV29-1 to TRBJ2-7, with unresolved D. This CDR3 region has 12 residues. Germline V lookup: CDR1 SQVTM, CDR2 ANQGSEA. Trimming left V 6 bases short and J 5 bases short, with 14 bases between. As DNA, the CDR3 is TGCAGCGTCGAGTCACCTAGGGACGAGCAGTACTTC. As protein: CSVESPRDEQYF.

This clonotype has ten or more counts. The chain joins TRBV19 to TRBJ2-3; D not certain. From germline, CDR1 is LNHDA and CDR2 SQIVND (reference sequence). The CDR3 loop spans 14 amino acids. Trimming removed 1 base at V and 0 bases at J, with 5 bases between. CDR3 in DNA: TGTGCCAGTAGTATAGTAGCTAGCACAGATACGCAGTATTTT. It codes for CASSIVASTDTQYF.

The chain couples TRBV7-2 to TRBJ2-3; D not certain. The CDR3 has 14 amino acids. The V end was cut by 6 bases, the J end by 6 bases, with 16 bases between. Germline loops: CDR1 SGHTA, CDR2 FQGNSA. The CDR3, as DNA: TGTGCCAGCAGTTTATCGGTGCCTTCGGATACGCAGTATTTT. Protein: CASSLSVPSDTQYF.